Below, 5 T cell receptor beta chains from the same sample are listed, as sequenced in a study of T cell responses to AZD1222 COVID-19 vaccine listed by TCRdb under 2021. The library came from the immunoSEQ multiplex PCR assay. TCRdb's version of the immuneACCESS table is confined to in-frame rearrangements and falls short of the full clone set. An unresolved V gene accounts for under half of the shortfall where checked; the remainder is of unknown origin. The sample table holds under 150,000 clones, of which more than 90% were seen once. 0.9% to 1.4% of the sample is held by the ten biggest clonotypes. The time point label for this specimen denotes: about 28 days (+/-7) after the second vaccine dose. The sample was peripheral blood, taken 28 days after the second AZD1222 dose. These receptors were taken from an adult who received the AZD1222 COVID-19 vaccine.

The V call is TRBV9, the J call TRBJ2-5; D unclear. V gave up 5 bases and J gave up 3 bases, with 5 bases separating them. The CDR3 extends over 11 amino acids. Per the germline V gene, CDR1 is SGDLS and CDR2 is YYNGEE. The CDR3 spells CASRGEETQYF. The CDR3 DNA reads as TGTGCCAGCAGAGGAGAAGAGACCCAGTACTTC.

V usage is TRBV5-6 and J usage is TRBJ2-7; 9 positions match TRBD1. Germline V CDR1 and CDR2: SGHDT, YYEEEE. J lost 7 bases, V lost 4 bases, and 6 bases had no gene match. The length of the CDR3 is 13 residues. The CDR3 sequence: CASSNRDRVEQYF. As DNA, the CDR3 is TGTGCCAGCAGCAACCGGGACAGGGTTGAGCAGTACTTC.

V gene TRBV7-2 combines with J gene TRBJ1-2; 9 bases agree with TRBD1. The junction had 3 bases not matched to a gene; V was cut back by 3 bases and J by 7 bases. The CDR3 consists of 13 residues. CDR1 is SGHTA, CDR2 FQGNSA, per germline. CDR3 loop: CASSLGTGFGYTF. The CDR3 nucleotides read TGTGCCAGCAGCTTGGGGACAGGGTTTGGCTACACCTTC.

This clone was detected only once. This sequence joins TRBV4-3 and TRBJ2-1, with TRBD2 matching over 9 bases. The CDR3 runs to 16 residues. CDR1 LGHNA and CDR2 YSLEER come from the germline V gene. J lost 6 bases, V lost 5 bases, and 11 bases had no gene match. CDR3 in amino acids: CASSTRAERGANEQFF. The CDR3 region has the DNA TGCGCCAGCAGCACCCGAGCGGAGCGGGGGGCCAATGAGCAGTTCTTC.

The CDR3 spells CASSLRRSPLHF. The CDR3 nucleotides read TGTGCCAGCAGCTTGCGGCGATCACCCCTCCACTTT. This rearrangement joins TRBV5-6 to TRBJ1-6, with no clear D. Trimming pared 1 base from V and 10 bases from J, leaving 6 bases between. The CDR3 extends over 12 amino acids. Germline CDR1 reads SGHDT; CDR2 reads YYEEEE.